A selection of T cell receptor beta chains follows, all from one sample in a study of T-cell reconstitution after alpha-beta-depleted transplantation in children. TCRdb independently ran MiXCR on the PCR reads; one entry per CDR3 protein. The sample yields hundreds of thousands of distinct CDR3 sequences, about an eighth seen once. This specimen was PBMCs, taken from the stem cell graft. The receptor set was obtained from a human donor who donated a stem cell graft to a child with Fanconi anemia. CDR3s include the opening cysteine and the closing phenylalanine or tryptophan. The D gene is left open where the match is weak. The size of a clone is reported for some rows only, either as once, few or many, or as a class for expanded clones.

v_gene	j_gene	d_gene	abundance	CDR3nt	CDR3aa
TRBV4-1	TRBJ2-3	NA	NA	TGCGCCAGCAGCCGCGGGGTAGCGACTAGCACAGATACGCAGTATTTT	CASSRGVATSTDTQYF
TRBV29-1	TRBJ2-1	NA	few	TGCAGCGTTGAAGACCTCTATAATGAGCAGTTCTTC	CSVEDLYNEQFF
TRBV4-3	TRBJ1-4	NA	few	TGCGCCAGCAGCCAAGATCGGAGGGTTTCGCGAGAAAAACTGTTTTTT	CASSQDRRVSREKLFF
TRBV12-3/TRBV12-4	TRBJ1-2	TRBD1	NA	TGTGCCAGCGGGCCTTCAGGGGGCGCGTCTGGCTACACCTTC	CASGPSGGASGYTF
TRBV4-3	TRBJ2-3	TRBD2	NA	TGCGCCAGCAGCCAAGATCCCCGGGGGGGGAACACAGATACGCAGTATTTT	CASSQDPRGGNTDTQYF
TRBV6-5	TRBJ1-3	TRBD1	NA	TGTGCCAGCAGTTACCCTTTCAATCGATACAGGGGTTGGAGAAACACCATATATTTT	CASSYPFNRYRGWRNTIYF
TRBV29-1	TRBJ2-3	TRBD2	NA	TGCAGCGTTACGGGGGGATCCACAGATACGCAGTATTTT	CSVTGGSTDTQYF
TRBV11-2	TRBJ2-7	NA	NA	TGTGCCAGCAGCCGAAGGAAGGCAGGGAGTGAGGAGCAGTACTTC	CASSRRKAGSEEQYF
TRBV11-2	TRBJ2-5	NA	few	TGTGCCAGCAGCTTACCCGCGGCGGAGACCCAGTACTTC	CASSLPAAETQYF
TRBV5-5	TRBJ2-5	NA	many	TGTGCCAGCAGCTTGGAGCCACTAGCAAGGGGGACCCAGTACTTC	CASSLEPLARGTQYF
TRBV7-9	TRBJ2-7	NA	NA	TGTGCCAGCAGCCCAGGGTGGGCGGCGGGAGAGCAGTACTTC	CASSPGWAAGEQYF
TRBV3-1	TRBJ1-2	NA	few	TGTGCCAGCAGCCAAGATCGGCGGGGAGTTTTTGGCTACACCTTC	CASSQDRRGVFGYTF
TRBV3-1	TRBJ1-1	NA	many	TGTGCCAGCACGGATGGCACTGAAGCTTTCTTT	CASTDGTEAFF
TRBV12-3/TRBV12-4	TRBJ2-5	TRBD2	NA	TGTGCCAGCAGTCTACCCCGGGGCGGGGGTGAGACCCAGTACTTC	CASSLPRGGGETQYF
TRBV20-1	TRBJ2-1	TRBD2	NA	TGCAGTGCTAGAGATTCGGGACTAGCGGGGGCCCCAGGGAATGAGCAGTTCTTC	CSARDSGLAGAPGNEQFF
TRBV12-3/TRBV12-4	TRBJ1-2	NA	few	TGTGCCAGCAGCCTGAGGGATCTCTATGGCTACACCTTC	CASSLRDLYGYTF
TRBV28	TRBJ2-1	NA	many	TGTGCCAGCAGTTTATTCAGACTCTACAATGAGCAGTTCTTC	CASSLFRLYNEQFF
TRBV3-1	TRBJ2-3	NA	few	TGTGCCAGCAGCCAAAGGAGCGGGCCAGTTAGCACAGATACGCAGTATTTT	CASSQRSGPVSTDTQYF
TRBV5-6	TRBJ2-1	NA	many	TGTGCCAGCTCTCTTGGGGGGGGGCTCTACAATGAGCAGTTCTTC	CASSLGGGLYNEQFF
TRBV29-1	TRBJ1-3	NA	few	TGCAGCGCTGGACAGTCAACTGGAAACACCATATATTTT	CSAGQSTGNTIYF
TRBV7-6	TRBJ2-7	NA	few	TGTGCCAGCAGCTTAGAATTTGGAGGGTCGTTCTACGAGCAGTACTTC	CASSLEFGGSFYEQYF
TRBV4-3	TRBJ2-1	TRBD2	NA	TGCGCCAGCAGCCAGAATGGCGGGGGGTCCGGGAGAGCCTCCTACAATGAGCAGTTCTTC	CASSQNGGGSGRASYNEQFF
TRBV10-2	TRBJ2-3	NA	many	TGCGCCAGCAGTGTAAGGGCAGATACGCAGTATTTT	CASSVRADTQYF
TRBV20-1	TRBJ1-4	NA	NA	TGCAGTGCTAGAGATCGTTCGGCCCCGAGCGTACTGTTTTTT	CSARDRSAPSVLFF
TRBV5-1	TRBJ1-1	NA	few	TGCGCCAGCAGCCATCCGGGGGGGACTGAAGCTTTCTTT	CASSHPGGTEAFF
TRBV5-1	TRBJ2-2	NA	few	TGCGCCAGCAGCTTGACGCTAGGAGAGACCGGGGAGCTGTTTTTT	CASSLTLGETGELFF
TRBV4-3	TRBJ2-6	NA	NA	TGCGCCAGCAGCCAAGAATGGGCGGACGCGAGTTTCTCTGGGGCCAACGTCCTGACTTTC	CASSQEWADASFSGANVLTF
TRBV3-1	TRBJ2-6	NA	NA	TGTGCCAGCAGCCCCCGTGGGGGGCGGACCAACGTCCTGACTTTC	CASSPRGGRTNVLTF
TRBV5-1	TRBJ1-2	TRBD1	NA	TGCGCCAGCAGCAGGACAGGGGATAACTATGGCTACACCTTC	CASSRTGDNYGYTF
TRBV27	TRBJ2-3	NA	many	TGTGCCAGCAGTTTTTACGGGGACACAGATACGCAGTATTTT	CASSFYGDTDTQYF
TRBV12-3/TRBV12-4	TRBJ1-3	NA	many	TGTGCCAGCAGTTCATGGGACCCTGGAAACACCATATATTTT	CASSSWDPGNTIYF
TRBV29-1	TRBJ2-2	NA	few	TGCAGCGCCGACAGTGCCACCGGGGAGCTGTTTTTT	CSADSATGELFF
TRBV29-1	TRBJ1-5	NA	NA	TGCAGCGTTGCTGACACACGGAGCAATCAGCCCCAGCATTTT	CSVADTRSNQPQHF
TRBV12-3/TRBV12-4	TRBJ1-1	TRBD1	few	TGTGCCAGCAGTTTGACTACCGGGACAGGGAGGGCTTTCTTT	CASSLTTGTGRAFF
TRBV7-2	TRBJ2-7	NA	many	TGTGCCAGCAGCTCACTCACCACCTACGAGCAGTACTTC	CASSSLTTYEQYF
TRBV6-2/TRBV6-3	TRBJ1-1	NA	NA	TGTGCCAGCAGTTACTCCAGGGTGAACACTGAAGCTTTCTTT	CASSYSRVNTEAFF
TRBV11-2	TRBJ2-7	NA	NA	TGTGCCAGCAGCTTTGAGACAGACAACGAGCAGTACTTC	CASSFETDNEQYF
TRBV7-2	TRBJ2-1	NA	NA	TGTGCCAGCAGCGGCCACAGGGATGAGCAGTTCTTC	CASSGHRDEQFF
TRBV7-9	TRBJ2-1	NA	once	TGTGCCAGCAGCGCCACGGTAAGCTCCTACAATGAGCAGTTCTTC	CASSATVSSYNEQFF
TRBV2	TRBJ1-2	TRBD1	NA	TGTGCCAGCAGATTGACAGGGCTTCAAGGGTATGGCTACACCTTC	CASRLTGLQGYGYTF
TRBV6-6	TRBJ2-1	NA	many	TGTGCCAGCAGTTCCCCAGGGCGCAATGAGCAGTTCTTC	CASSSPGRNEQFF